The text below deals with one T cell receptor (beta chain). This entry is derived from a study of cytomegalovirus exposure and HLA in healthy donors. With 60 Vbeta and 13 Jbeta primers, the PCR was carried out. Using immunoSEQ multiplex PCR, the repertoire was profiled, and TCRdb retains in-frame clones only, with some absent. The sample contains 100,000 or so clones, approximately 16% of which appear only once. Germline assignment: CDR1 ENHRY and CDR2 SYGVKD. J lost 7 bases, V lost 6 bases, and 7 bases had no gene match. The CDR3 has 13 residues. The receptor was derived from a female donor in good health and CMV-seronegative. This chain joins TRBV10-3 and TRBJ1-2; 8 bases agree with TRBD1. Sequencing was carried out using PBMCs. The CDR3 loop reads CAISDRGKGGYTF. The CDR3 DNA is TGTGCCATCAGCGACAGGGGAAAGGGTGGCTACACCTTC.